This paragraph covers one T cell receptor beta chain sequence. What it binds is unknown. Trimming left V 8 bases short and J 0 bases short, with 2 bases between. This CDR3 has 11 amino acids. From germline, CDR1 is SEHNR and CDR2 FQNEAQ (reference sequence). The sample originates from a study of glioma-infiltrating T cells after dendritic cell vaccination. Overall study findings and caveats: Patients with more pretreatment TILs had longer time to progression and survival.

The primer mix had 60 V beta and 13 J beta primers. This table comes from immunoSEQ multiplex PCR, and its TCRdb copy is limited to in-frame clones, with some not included. The sample has 75,000 to 95,000 clones, 75% to 85% seen once. Time point in this sample: after dendritic cell vaccination, including at tumor progression/relapse. None of the glioblastoma patients had an isocitrate dehydrogenase mutation. Sequenced here: blood, sampled after dendritic cell vaccination. This TCR derives from a human donor with glioblastoma. The V and J genes are TRBV7-9 and TRBJ1-3; D gene uncertain. CDR3 loop: CASRSGNTIYF. In DNA form, the CDR3 reads TGTGCCAGCCGCTCTGGAAACACCATATATTTT. Looking up the rest from reference TRBV7-9 and TRBJ1-3 gives the full variable domain: DTGVSQNPRHKITKRGQNVTFRCDPISEHNRLYWYRQTLGQGPEFLTYFQNEAQLEKSRLLSDRFSAERPKGSFSTLEIQRTEQGDSAMYLCASRSGNTIYFGEGSWLTVV.